This is a list of T cell receptor beta chains from one sample in a study of blood T cell repertoires in COVID-19. The protocol was immunoSEQ multiplex PCR, while the TCRdb copy is restricted to in-frame clones and leaves out a portion. The data show under 40,000 clones, with 90% seen just once and 35% to 50% held by the top ten. Sequenced: peripheral blood. The source is a man aged 60 to 75 with active or convalescent COVID-19. CDR3s leave out the opening cysteine and the closing phenylalanine or tryptophan.

v_gene	len	j_gene	CDR3aa
TRBV28	10	TRBJ1-1	ASSLLGTFAF
TRBV27	13	TRBJ1-2	ASSLSDRGRSGYT
TRBV7-6	13	TRBJ1-5	ASSLGAGFNQPQH
TRBV5-5	12	TRBJ1-2	ASSLTTGVYGYT
TRBV27	15	TRBJ2-2	ASSLPGGRAGGGELF
TRBV5-1	14	TRBJ2-7	ASSLRGAGVSYEQY
TRBV7-3	11	TRBJ2-5	ASSPPGVETQY
TRBV27	11	TRBJ2-7	ASSYRGPYEQY
TRBV5-4	11	TRBJ1-4	ASSSQGKGKLF
TRBV5-1	12	TRBJ1-6	ASSLQGFNSPLH
TRBV11-2	15	TRBJ1-6	ASSLIRGGSYNSPLH
TRBV3-1/TRBV3-2	14	TRBJ1-5	ASSQAGTERNQPQH
TRBV29-1	13	TRBJ1-3	SVMTGLPSGNTIY
TRBV2	12	TRBJ1-1	ATGSRKVNTEAF
TRBV9	12	TRBJ2-5	ASSITGGQETQY
TRBV28	12	TRBJ1-3	ASSLVSGINTIY
TRBV6-5	12	TRBJ2-5	ASRTNRGRETQY
TRBV19	13	TRBJ2-3	ASSPGTGVPDTQY
TRBV18	11	TRBJ1-5	ASSAHSDQPQH
TRBV4-1	13	TRBJ1-2	ASSQGRQEYYGYT
TRBV9	11	TRBJ1-2	ASSVGGRVGYT
TRBV15	11	TRBJ1-2	ATSRGQNYGYT
TRBV6-1	15	TRBJ2-3	ASSEEGLDLTTDTQY
TRBV5-6	12	TRBJ1-1	ASSLRGYDTEAF
TRBV13	13	TRBJ2-7	ASSSPGQGLHEQY
TRBV7-8	13	TRBJ1-2	ASSSTGGQLGGYT
TRBV18	12	TRBJ1-2	ASSPDRVNYGYT
TRBV6-5	13	TRBJ1-2	ASNARGGSNYGYT
TRBV6-5	12	TRBJ2-3	ATRTSGDTDTQY
TRBV7-2	15	TRBJ2-3	ASTSPVAGGSTDTQY
TRBV5-5	10	TRBJ2-1	ASSGGGNEQF
TRBV3-1/TRBV3-2	13	TRBJ1-2	ASTQRGSANYGYT
TRBV19	13	TRBJ1-6	ASSLREGRGLPLH
TRBV7-2	14	TRBJ1-1	ASSLEPIVRFSEAF
TRBV6-6	13	TRBJ1-3	ASSYLEVAGGAIY
TRBV11-3	13	TRBJ2-1	ASSASGSGGNEQF
TRBV7-2	13	TRBJ1-5	ASSFLGQGNQPQH
TRBV9	12	TRBJ2-3	ASSWDTSTDTQY
TRBV6-1	13	TRBJ2-7	ASSEDRPTIRKQY
TRBV19	13	TRBJ2-7	ASSIVTSGPYEQY
TRBV19	13	TRBJ1-6	ATKGAQGYNSPLH
TRBV2	13	TRBJ2-1	ASSILAGGPNEQF
TRBV24-1	11	TRBJ2-1	ATSDLLFPEQF
TRBV2	15	TRBJ2-1	ASSEQDRYSSYNEQF
TRBV6-6	13	TRBJ2-7	ASSTLAGSVYEQY
TRBV5-1	11	TRBJ1-2	ASSSDRGLGYT
TRBV7-2	11	TRBJ2-5	ASSLEPRETQY
TRBV10-2	14	TRBJ2-3	ASSEERGSRSDTQY
TRBV13	14	TRBJ1-5	ASSIGQGRSNQPQH
TRBV2	18	TRBJ2-2	ASSAPPGLAGGRITGELF